A selection of T cell receptor beta chains follows, all from one sample in a study of shared T cell receptors in the human thymus. Libraries were prepared by immunoSEQ multiplex PCR; TCRdb keeps only in-frame clonotypes and omits some of them. The sample yields 640,000 or so clones, over 75% seen once. These same records also appear under a second study, on human thymus T cells.

What was sequenced was thymocytes. Receptors originate from a boy in the first two years of life with a congenital heart defect. CDR3s include the opening cysteine and the closing phenylalanine or tryptophan. Each record gives: J gene, D gene, clone size, CDR3 length, V gene, CDR3 protein, CDR3 DNA. The D gene is left open where the match is weak. Size tells how often a clone was seen (once, few, many) or the class of an expanded clone, and some rows leave it out.

TRBJ2-7,TRBD2,.,15,TRBV4-1,CASSQGPGGPHEQYF,TGCGCCAGCAGCCAAGGCCCGGGAGGGCCCCACGAGCAGTACTTC
TRBJ1-2,TRBD1,.,14,TRBV27,CASSPRTGDYGYTF,TGTGCCAGCAGTCCTCGGACAGGGGACTATGGCTACACCTTC
TRBJ2-7,TRBD2,.,15,TRBV6-6,CASIATASGPYEQYF,TGTGCCAGCATAGCAACGGCTAGCGGTCCCTACGAGCAGTACTTC
TRBJ1-5,.,.,14,TRBV7-3,CASSEQGVHQPQHF,TGTGCCAGCAGCGAACAGGGTGTACATCAGCCCCAGCATTTT
TRBJ2-1,.,.,16,TRBV14,CASSQRTAKLHNEQFF,TGTGCCAGCAGCCAAAGGACTGCTAAACTCCACAATGAGCAGTTCTTC
TRBJ2-5,.,once,12,TRBV25-1,CASSSRVGTQYF,TGTGCCAGCAGTTCCCGGGTGGGGACCCAGTACTTC
TRBJ2-7,TRBD1,.,14,TRBV18,CASSPGQASYEQYF,TGTGCCAGCTCACCAGGACAGGCTTCCTACGAGCAGTACTTC
TRBJ2-2,.,.,16,TRBV5-6,CASNYGMRVNTGELFF,TGTGCCAGCAACTACGGGATGAGAGTAAACACCGGGGAGCTGTTTTTT
TRBJ2-5,.,.,13,TRBV6-5,CASSTQGSETQYF,TGTGCCAGCAGCACTCAGGGTAGTGAGACCCAGTACTTC
TRBJ2-3,TRBD2,.,15,TRBV4-3,CASSSRGEVLDTQYF,TGCGCCAGCAGTTCTCGGGGGGAGGTGCTAGATACGCAGTATTTT
TRBJ2-3,.,.,17,TRBV28,CASSPLHLPGCTDTQYF,TGTGCCAGCAGCCCATTGCATCTGCCAGGTTGCACAGATACGCAGTATTTT
TRBJ1-4,TRBD1,few,14,TRBV28,CASSRQGPNEKLFF,TGTGCCAGCAGCAGACAGGGACCTAATGAAAAACTGTTTTTT
TRBJ2-1,TRBD2,.,15,TRBV12-5,CASVEGGSLYNEQFF,TGTGCTAGTGTTGAGGGCGGGAGCTTGTACAATGAGCAGTTCTTC
TRBJ2-3,.,.,13,TRBV27,CASSLARADTQYF,TGTGCCAGCAGCTTAGCTCGGGCAGATACGCAGTATTTT
TRBJ2-6,.,.,13,TRBV7-2,CASSISGANVLTF,TGTGCCAGCAGCATATCTGGGGCCAACGTCCTGACTTTC
TRBJ2-5,TRBD2,.,15,TRBV30,CAWSPLSGGPETQYF,TGTGCCTGGAGTCCCCTTAGCGGGGGGCCAGAGACCCAGTACTTC
TRBJ1-1,.,.,15,TRBV7-9,CASSLEAGMNTEAFF,TGTGCCAGCAGCTTAGAAGCGGGAATGAACACTGAAGCTTTCTTT
TRBJ2-7,TRBD1,.,14,TRBV28,CASSLGQGWYEQYF,TGTGCCAGCAGTTTAGGACAGGGATGGTACGAGCAGTACTTC
TRBJ1-1,.,.,16,TRBV27,CASTPTRQGGRTEAFF,TGTGCCAGCACTCCCACCCGCCAGGGCGGTCGGACTGAAGCTTTCTTT
TRBJ2-7,TRBD2,.,18,TRBV7-2,CASSLGSRGGGRSYEQYF,TGTGCCAGCAGCTTAGGGTCCCGGGGGGGCGGGCGATCCTACGAGCAGTACTTC
TRBJ2-5,.,.,19,TRBV4-3,CASSQERGPMGGANETQYF,TGCGCCAGCAGCCAAGAGAGGGGCCCGATGGGCGGGGCCAACGAGACCCAGTACTTC
TRBJ1-1,.,few,12,TRBV14,CASSQEDTEAFF,TGTGCCAGCAGCCAAGAAGACACAGAAGCTTTCTTT
TRBJ2-7,TRBD2,.,16,TRBV2,CASSDRLAGGEREQYF,TGTGCCAGCAGTGACCGACTAGCGGGAGGGGAGCGCGAGCAGTACTTC
TRBJ2-5,TRBD1,few,13,TRBV18,CASSPQDRETQYF,TGTGCCAGCTCACCACAGGACAGGGAGACCCAGTACTTC
TRBJ2-1,TRBD2,.,17,TRBV4-3,CASRGLAGGGPHNEQFF,TGCGCCAGCAGAGGACTAGCGGGGGGGGGCCCCCACAATGAGCAGTTCTTC
TRBJ1-2,.,once,16,TRBV27,CASSPEQDTFNYGYTF,TGTGCCAGCAGTCCCGAACAGGACACCTTTAACTATGGCTACACCTTC
TRBJ2-1,.,few,14,TRBV19,CASSGPPRRNEQFF,TGTGCCAGTAGTGGTCCCCCCAGGCGTAATGAGCAGTTCTTC
TRBJ1-6,.,.,15,TRBV6-5,CASFPSYRVNSPLHF,TGTGCCAGCTTTCCCAGCTACAGGGTTAATTCCCCCCTCCACTTT
TRBJ1-2,.,.,12,TRBV7-9,CASRRRVGGYTF,TGTGCCAGCAGGCGCAGGGTGGGAGGCTACACCTTC
TRBJ2-1,TRBD2,.,15,TRBV2,CASSPRGGSHNEQFF,TGTGCCAGCAGTCCACGGGGGGGTTCCCACAATGAGCAGTTCTTC
TRBJ2-6,.,.,16,TRBV10-1,CASSAKTVTGANVLTF,TGCGCCAGCAGTGCAAAGACAGTCACTGGGGCCAACGTCCTGACTTTC
TRBJ1-1,TRBD1,.,15,TRBV18,CASSRPGQANTEAFF,TGTGCCAGCTCACGCCCCGGACAGGCGAACACTGAAGCTTTCTTT
TRBJ2-3,.,.,15,TRBV9,CASSVGRAGTDTQYF,TGTGCCAGCAGCGTTGGGAGAGCGGGCACAGATACGCAGTATTTT
TRBJ2-7,.,few,14,TRBV27,CASRPRLGWDEQYF,TGTGCCAGCAGACCCCGACTGGGTTGGGACGAGCAGTACTTC
TRBJ1-4,.,.,13,TRBV5-8,CASSRSKGNLQFF,TGTGCCAGCAGCCGATCTAAGGGGAATCTTCAGTTTTTT
TRBJ1-2,.,.,16,TRBV6-5,CASSFVSREGDHGYTF,TGTGCCAGCAGTTTCGTCTCCAGGGAGGGAGACCATGGCTACACCTTC
TRBJ2-4,.,.,15,TRBV21-1,CASSNPRTGKNIQYF,TGTGCCAGCAGCAATCCTCGGACAGGGAAAAACATTCAGTACTTC